A single sample gave rise to the 26 T cell receptor beta chains below, sequenced in a study of STAT5B mutations in CD4+ large granular lymphocyte leukemia. Method: immunoSEQ multiplex PCR; TCRdb's copy keeps in-frame clones and lacks some. The sample lists under 35,000 clones, approximately 71% occurring once. Material for sequencing was CD4+ T cells from blood buffy coats. Receptors originate from a human donor in good health.

In this sample, this clone turned up a few times. The chain has TRBV30 and TRBJ1-4; D is uncertain. With 5 bases removed from V and 6 bases from J, the gap between germline ends came to 16 bases. Germline loops: CDR1 GTSNPN, CDR2 SVGIG (reference sequence). CDR3 size: 14 residues. This chain's CDR3 is CAWGRRDRDEKLFF. The DNA of the CDR3 is TGTGCCTGGGGGAGGAGGGATCGTGATGAAAAACTGTTTTTT.

The CDR3 loop reads CASSLIGGVSEAFF. CDR3 DNA: TGTGCCAGCAGCTTGATTGGCGGGGTTTCTGAAGCTTTCTTT. This chain connects TRBV5-5 to TRBJ1-1; no firm D call. The V and J ends lost 1 base and 6 bases respectively, with 13 bases between them. The CDR3 length is 14 residues. Germline V gene sequence: CDR1 SGHKS, CDR2 YYEKEE (reference sequence).

The chain recombines TRBV19 with TRBJ1-5, with D unclear. Between the trimmed V and J ends, which lost 2 bases and 0 bases, there was a span of 8 bases. Germline loops: CDR1 LNHDA, CDR2 SQIVND (reference sequence). The CDR3 is 15 residues long. The CDR3 is CASSILADSNQPQHF. CDR3 in DNA: TGTGCCAGTAGTATACTGGCCGATAGCAATCAGCCCCAGCATTTT.

The gene calls are TRBV10-3 and TRBJ2-3, with D hard to call. Per the germline V gene, CDR1 is ENHRY and CDR2 is SYGVKD. V lost 6 bases to trimming and J lost 3 bases, with 10 bases between them. The CDR3 sequence is 13 residues long. The CDR3 region has the DNA TGTGCCATCAGGGGCGAGAGGACAGATACGCAGTATTTT. Protein product: CAIRGERTDTQYF.

DNA for the CDR3: TGTGCCAGCAGTTACCGGGACAGGATGTATGGCTACACCTTC. The encoded protein is CASSYRDRMYGYTF. V is TRBV27 and J is TRBJ1-2; 8 bases are a match to TRBD1. The germline V gene has CDR1 MNHEY and CDR2 SMNVEV (reference sequence). The CDR3 contains 14 residues. The trim removed 4 bases at V and 5 bases at J, leaving 6 bases unmatched.

This clone occurred once. The V and J genes are TRBV4-2 and TRBJ2-3, with 10 bases fitting TRBD2. The germline V gene has CDR1 LGHNA and CDR2 YNFKEQ. After removal of 0 bases from V and 5 bases from J, the junction contained 11 bases not matched to a gene. This CDR3 region has 18 residues. CDR3 residues: CASSQDGGSGGRGDTQYF. In DNA form, the CDR3 reads TGTGCCAGCAGCCAAGATGGGGGTAGCGGGGGGCGGGGAGATACGCAGTATTTT.

The chain recombines TRBV7-2 with TRBJ2-2; a weak D match, TRBD2 (7 bases). The germline CDR1 and CDR2 sequences are SGHTA and FQGNSA. The CDR3 totals 13 residues. V dropped 5 bases and J dropped 6 bases, with 10 bases sitting between them. This CDR3 reads CASSVGGPGELFF. CDR3 DNA: TGTGCCAGCAGCGTCGGGGGGCCCGGGGAGCTGTTTTTT.

V and J are TRBV6-1 and TRBJ2-5, with D tentatively TRBD2 (5 bases). The V and J ends lost 0 bases and 4 bases respectively, with 15 bases between them. Germline V gene sequence: CDR1 MNHNS, CDR2 SASEGT. CDR3 length: 16 amino acids. CDR3 nucleotide sequence: TGTGCCAGCAGTGAAGCTGTGTGGACTCGGGGAGAGACCCAGTACTTC. Its translation is CASSEAVWTRGETQYF.

CDR3 DNA sequence: TGTGCCAGCAGATTAGAGGGGGCGATCCGCCTGGGCACTGAAGCTTTCTTT. It yields the protein CASRLEGAIRLGTEAFF. V gene TRBV2 combines with J gene TRBJ1-1; 7 bases are shared with TRBD1. The J segment lost 4 bases and the V segment lost 6 bases, leaving 17 bases of the junction unmatched. This CDR3 is built from 17 residues. Germline loops: CDR1 SNHLY, CDR2 FYNNEI. The variable domain in full, with the rest retrieved from reference TRBV2 and TRBJ1-1, is EPEVTQTPSHQVTQMGQEVILRCVPISNHLYFYWYRQILGQKVEFLVSFYNNEISEKSEIFDDQFSVERPDGSNFTLKIRSTKLEDSAMYFCASRLEGAIRLGTEAFFGQGTRLTVV.

The chain uses TRBV28 and TRBJ2-5, with 10 bases fitting TRBD1. Germline loops: CDR1 MDHEN, CDR2 SYDVKM. The CDR3 is 15 residues long. The V segment lost 5 bases and the J segment 4 bases; nucleotides outside the gene matches: 7. The CDR3 sequence is CASSRVTGGVETQYF. Written as DNA, the CDR3 is TGTGCCAGCAGTCGTGTGACAGGGGGCGTAGAGACCCAGTACTTC.

V is TRBV5-4 and J is TRBJ2-1, with D possibly matching TRBD2 (7 bases). Trimming removed 2 bases from V and 7 bases from J, with 16 bases in between. Germline V gives CDR1 SGHNT, CDR2 YYREEE (reference sequence). The CDR3 runs 15 residues. The CDR3 DNA reads as TGTGCCAGCAGCTTCGGGGGCGGGGGAATAAATGAGCAGTTCTTC. Amino acid sequence: CASSFGGGGINEQFF.

This clone turned up a few times. The chain uses TRBV19 and TRBJ2-7; weak D call: TRBD2 (6 bases). Germline assignment: CDR1 LNHDA and CDR2 SQIVND (reference sequence). V was trimmed by 3 bases and J by 6 bases, leaving 12 bases between them. This CDR3 spans 13 amino acids. The chain's CDR3 is CASSMGLGGEQYF. In DNA form, the CDR3 reads TGTGCCAGTAGTATGGGGTTGGGAGGCGAGCAGTACTTC.

This chain joins TRBV5-1 and TRBJ2-1, with a weak D call TRBD1 (5 bases). This CDR3 comprises 15 residues. V was clipped by 7 bases and J by 5 bases, with 19 bases between them. The germline gives CDR1 SGHRS, CDR2 YFSETQ. The CDR3 DNA is TGCGCCAGCCACCAGGTAAAGACAGCCGACAATGAGCAGTTCTTC. It encodes CASHQVKTADNEQFF. Drawing the rest from reference TRBV5-1 and TRBJ2-1, the complete variable domain is KAGVTQTPRYLIKTRGQQVTLSCSPISGHRSVSWYQQTPGQGLQFLFEYFSETQRNKGNFPGRFSGRQFSNSRSEMNVSTLELGDSALYLCASHQVKTADNEQFFGPGTRLTVL.

The table lists this clone with a few counts. This chain links TRBV10-3 with TRBJ2-3; D ambiguous. Germline CDR1 and CDR2: ENHRY and SYGVKD. With 0 bases removed from V and 2 bases from J, the gap between germline ends came to 3 bases. This CDR3 region has 13 residues. The CDR3 loop reads CAISESATDTQYF. The CDR3 coding sequence is TGTGCCATCAGTGAGTCTGCCACAGATACGCAGTATTTT.

This chain joins TRBV5-8 and TRBJ2-1; tentative D call: TRBD2 (6 bases). The CDR3 spans 15 residues. Germline V CDR1 and CDR2: SGHTS, YDEGEE. V shed 7 bases and J shed 7 bases, with 21 bases lying between them. CDR3 coding DNA: TGTGCCAGCCTGAGGGGACTCAAAACTGGGAATGAGCAGTTCTTC. This translates into CASLRGLKTGNEQFF.

The chain couples TRBV28 to TRBJ1-2, with 7 bases lining up with TRBD1. Germline values: CDR1 MDHEN, CDR2 SYDVKM. The CDR3 has 15 residues. Unmatched junction bases numbered 11, after V lost 5 bases and J lost 5 bases. The CDR3 nucleotides are TGTGCCAGCAGTCATCGACAGGGAGGAAGGTATGGCTACACCTTC. It translates to CASSHRQGGRYGYTF.

The chain links TRBV2 to TRBJ1-5; 8 nucleotides match TRBD1. Germline values: CDR1 SNHLY, CDR2 FYNNEI. This CDR3 has 16 residues. Trimming took 6 bases from V and 5 from J; bases not matched to a gene: 12. The CDR3 DNA reads TGTGCCAGCAGAGCGGACAGGGAGGGGTACTATCAGCCCCAGCATTTT. Protein product: CASRADREGYYQPQHF. Based on the CDR3 plus reference TRBV2 and TRBJ1-5, the full variable domain is EPEVTQTPSHQVTQMGQEVILRCVPISNHLYFYWYRQILGQKVEFLVSFYNNEISEKSEIFDDQFSVERPDGSNFTLKIRSTKLEDSAMYFCASRADREGYYQPQHFGDGTRLSIL.

The genes are TRBV5-1 and TRBJ2-6; TRBD1 matches at 10 bases. Looked up from germline, CDR1 is SGHRS and CDR2 is YFSETQ. The V segment lost 4 bases and the J segment 3 bases; nucleotides outside the gene matches: 7. This CDR3 comprises 17 residues. The CDR3 DNA reads as TGCGCCAGCAGCCTGGACAGGGGGTTGGGTGGGGCCAACGTCCTGACTTTC. Protein sequence: CASSLDRGLGGANVLTF.

This clone was counted a single time. The V call is TRBV6-6, the J call TRBJ1-1, with D uncertain. Germline CDR1 and CDR2: MNHNY and SVGAGI (reference sequence). The CDR3 has 13 residues. V lost 6 bases, J lost 6 bases, and 14 bases lay in between. The CDR3 here is CASSRTVLAEAFF. In DNA form, the CDR3 reads TGTGCCAGCAGCCGTACAGTTCTCGCTGAAGCTTTCTTT.

The V call is TRBV19, the J call TRBJ2-7; D gene ambiguous. CDR1 LNHDA and CDR2 SQIVND come from the germline V gene (reference sequence). The CDR3 is made up of 16 amino acids. V was pared by 3 bases and J by 0 bases, with 15 bases between. For the CDR3, the DNA is TGTGCCAGTAGTATCCTTGCAGGATCGAGCTCCTACGAGCAGTACTTC. Translating it yields CASSILAGSSSYEQYF.

This clone was observed a handful of times. The V gene is TRBV5-1, the J gene TRBJ1-1; 7 bases agree with TRBD1. Germline V gene lookup returns CDR1 SGHRS and CDR2 YFSETQ. This CDR3 is 14 amino acids long. J gave up 1 base and V 2 bases, and 2 bases lay outside the gene matches. The CDR3 nucleotides are TGCGCCAGCAGCTTTAGGACAGGGAACACTGAAGCTTTCTTT. It translates to CASSFRTGNTEAFF.

J is TRBJ2-1 and V is TRBV6-6; possible D gene TRBD1, 6 bases. Germline lookup yields CDR1 MNHNY and CDR2 SVGAGI (reference sequence). Trimming removed 6 bases at V and 8 bases at J, with 14 bases between. The CDR3 runs 13 residues. CDR3 residues: CASRTGPWDEQFF. In DNA form, the CDR3 reads TGTGCCAGCAGGACAGGCCCTTGGGATGAGCAGTTCTTC.

As DNA, the CDR3 is TGTGCCAGCGGCCAACGGGGGCACTATGGCTACACCTTC. Residues: CASGQRGHYGYTF. V is TRBV27 and J is TRBJ1-2, with D possibly matching TRBD1 (6 bases). The CDR3 has 13 amino acids. Germline V gene sequence: CDR1 MNHEY, CDR2 SMNVEV (reference sequence). With 8 bases removed from V and 3 bases from J, the gap between germline ends came to 13 bases.

In regard to this clone: In the same sample, other DNA sequences code for this CDR3. The V call is TRBV5-4, the J call TRBJ1-4; D may be TRBD1 (5 bases). Germline values: CDR1 SGHNT, CDR2 YYREEE (reference sequence). The CDR3 consists of 15 residues. Trimming took off 4 bases at V and 1 base at J, with 11 bases between the two ends. The CDR3 loop reads CASSGWGGTNEKLFF. CDR3 sequence (DNA): TGTGCCAGCAGCGGGTGGGGGGGAACTAATGAAAAACTGTTTTTT. The entire variable domain, with the rest obtained from reference TRBV5-4 and TRBJ1-4, is as follows: ETGVTQSPTHLIKTRGQQVTLRCSSQSGHNTVSWYQQALGQGPQFIFQYYREEENGRGNFPPRFSGLQFPNYSSELNVNALELDDSALYLCASSGWGGTNEKLFFGSGTQLSVL.

This clone showed up just a few times. The CDR3 reads CASRRDRGWGYGMQPQHF. CDR3 DNA sequence: TGTGCCAGTAGGAGGGACAGGGGGTGGGGGTACGGTATGCAGCCCCAGCATTTT. This chain links TRBV19 with TRBJ1-5; 11 nucleotides line up with TRBD1. This CDR3 is 18 amino acids long. Losses at the gene ends were 6 bases for V and 7 bases for J; bases not matched to a gene: 17. Germline V lookup: CDR1 LNHDA, CDR2 SQIVND (reference sequence).

V and J are TRBV5-4 and TRBJ2-1; D ambiguous. CDR1 is SGHNT and CDR2 is YYREEE in the germline V gene (reference sequence). Trimming stripped 0 bases from V and 4 bases from J, with 5 bases between. The CDR3 runs to 13 residues. The CDR3 coding sequence is TGTGCCAGCAGCTTGGAGCAGTACAATGAGCAGTTCTTC. Protein sequence: CASSLEQYNEQFF.